Listed below are T cell receptor beta chains from one sample, sequenced in a study of blood T cell repertoires in COVID-19. Measured with immunoSEQ multiplex PCR; TCRdb has only the in-frame clones, and not every one. The sample contains roughly 150,000 clones, around nine tenths of which appear only once. The sample taken for sequencing was peripheral blood. These TCRs come from a human donor in a cohort sampled during active COVID-19. Both conserved end residues are part of each CDR3. Each record gives: D gene, clone size, V gene, J gene, CDR3 protein, CDR3 DNA. D genes are given only for firm matches. Expanded clones get a size class; other rows say once, few or many, or leave the size out.

NA,NA,TRBV5-6,TRBJ2-5,CASSLGGYQETQYF,TGTGCCAGCAGCTTGGGAGGTTACCAAGAGACCCAGTACTTC
TRBD1,NA,TRBV19,TRBJ2-2,CASSERGLGTGELFF,TGTGCCAGTAGTGAAAGGGGGCTGGGGACCGGGGAGCTGTTTTTT
NA,NA,TRBV6-5,TRBJ2-1,CASSYRGGEQFF,TGTGCCAGCAGTTACCGAGGAGGTGAGCAGTTCTTC
NA,few,TRBV19,TRBJ2-1,CASSMAIAAGDNEQFF,TGTGCCAGTAGTATGGCGATTGCGGCCGGGGACAATGAGCAGTTCTTC
NA,once,TRBV18,TRBJ2-5,CASSPGFPKIGQETQYF,TGTGCCAGCTCACCCGGGTTCCCTAAGATCGGGCAAGAGACCCAGTACTTC
NA,once,TRBV3-1/TRBV3-2,TRBJ1-2,CASSLLGGLYGYTF,TGTGCCAGCAGCCTACTCGGGGGGCTCTATGGCTACACCTTC
NA,once,TRBV18,TRBJ1-4,CASSPKTATNEKLFF,TGTGCCAGCTCACCCAAGACAGCTACAAATGAAAAACTGTTTTTT
NA,NA,TRBV29-1,TRBJ1-1,CSARNTEAFF,TGCAGCGCCCGGAACACTGAAGCTTTCTTT
TRBD2,NA,TRBV7-2,TRBJ2-1,CASSLGGGRDEQFF,TGTGCCAGCAGCCTGGGGGGGGGAAGGGATGAGCAGTTCTTC
TRBD1,few,TRBV3-1/TRBV3-2,TRBJ2-7,CASSRRPGTGISEQYF,TGTGCCAGCAGCCGTCGTCCCGGGACAGGAATCTCCGAGCAGTACTTC
TRBD1,NA,TRBV29-1,TRBJ1-2,CSAWTGLGDGYTF,TGCAGCGCATGGACAGGGTTGGGTGATGGCTACACCTTC
TRBD2,NA,TRBV4-3,TRBJ2-2,CASSPRLAGTGELFF,TGCGCCAGCAGCCCCCGACTAGCGGGAACCGGGGAGCTGTTTTTT
TRBD1,NA,TRBV29-1,TRBJ1-1,CSVTPGQKNTEAFF,TGCAGCGTAACTCCGGGACAGAAAAACACTGAAGCTTTCTTT
TRBD1,NA,TRBV30,TRBJ2-3,CAWTRGQGTDTQYF,TGTGCCTGGACCAGGGGACAGGGCACAGATACGCAGTATTTT
NA,NA,TRBV6-5,TRBJ2-7,CASSYLAHYEQYF,TGTGCCAGCAGTTACCTAGCGCACTACGAGCAGTACTTC
TRBD1,NA,TRBV5-1,TRBJ1-4,CASTKNRGLEEKLFF,TGCGCCAGCACCAAAAACAGGGGGCTGGAGGAAAAACTGTTTTTT